This T cell receptor beta chain was captured in a study of T cell responses to AZD1222 COVID-19 vaccine. Whole-study findings and limits: No repertoire was sampled before or during the peak T cell response, only after it. The donor group comprised mostly white British people and more females; the analysis possibly underestimated clonal diversity. With dominance at 160-218 and 743-854, vaccine-associated CD4 TCRs spanned spike.

Points on this clone: The antigen remains undetermined.

This CDR3 is built from 16 residues. The J segment lost 6 bases and the V segment lost 4 bases, leaving 9 bases of the junction unmatched. Germline V lookup: CDR1 LGHNA, CDR2 YNFKEQ. TCRdb keeps only in-frame clones here, not all; method: immunoSEQ multiplex PCR. This table holds around 140,000 clones, almost 95% found once. The TCR sequence derives from an adult who received the AZD1222 COVID-19 vaccine. Sequencing was performed on peripheral blood, taken 28 days after the second AZD1222 dose. The V and J genes are TRBV4-2 and TRBJ2-1, with TRBD2 matching 10 bases. CDR3 bases: TGTGCCAGCAGCCTAACCCTAGCGGGAGAGGGCAATGAGCAGTTCTTC. It is translated as CASSLTLAGEGNEQFF.